The 27 T cell receptor beta chains given below trace back to one sample, sequenced in a study of CD8 T cells in ankylosing spondylitis. One entry per CDR3 protein results from TCRdb running MiXCR on the 5' RACE reads. The table lists around 280,000 distinct CDR3 sequences, around 19% of them singletons, with less than 9% in the top ten. The specimen sequenced was blood, either unsorted or a sorted T cell fraction (not recorded which). The origin of the receptors is a male donor with ankylosing spondylitis or in good health (not recorded which).

This chain links TRBV24-1 with TRBJ2-1; D gene uncertain. The CDR3 consists of 15 residues. Per the germline V gene, CDR1 is KGHDR and CDR2 is SFDVKD. V dropped 4 bases and J dropped 0 bases, with 9 bases sitting between them. The CDR3 spells CATSESLTSYNEQFF. CDR3 DNA sequence: TGTGCCACCAGTGAATCCTTAACCTCCTACAATGAGCAGTTCTTC.

This clonotype was detected only a few times. The chain links TRBV6-1 to TRBJ1-1; D not resolved. The V end lost 6 bases, the J end lost 4 bases, and 12 bases lay between the germline ends. In germline, CDR1 is MNHNS, CDR2 SASEGT. CDR3 length: 13 amino acids. CDR3 amino acids: CASRATWVTEAFF. CDR3 in DNA: TGTGCCAGCAGGGCTACGTGGGTCACTGAAGCTTTCTTT.

A note on this clonotype: Given a much more abundant clone one base away, this may be a read error. The chain couples TRBV6-5 to TRBJ2-1, with D perhaps matching TRBD1 or TRBD2 (6 bases each). The CDR3 length is 15 residues. With 5 bases removed from V and 3 bases from J, the gap between germline ends came to 14 bases. Germline CDR1 is MNHEY and CDR2 is SVGAGI. In DNA form, the CDR3 reads TGTGCCAGCAGTCACGCCCGGGGGCTCTACAATGAGCAGTTCTTC. Translation gives CASSHARGLYNEQFF.

The chain combines TRBV14 with TRBJ2-1, with unresolved D. CDR3 length: 15 residues. The V end lost 0 bases, the J end lost 7 bases, and 13 bases lay between the germline ends. The germline V gene encodes CDR1 SGHDN and CDR2 FVKESK. This CDR3 is CASSQDPWSGNEQFF. The CDR3 DNA follows: TGTGCCAGCAGCCAAGACCCATGGTCGGGTAATGAGCAGTTCTTC. Full variable domain (rest looked up from reference TRBV14 and TRBJ2-1): EAGVTQFPSHSVIEKGQTVTLRCDPISGHDNLYWYRRVMGKEIKFLLHFVKESKQDESGMPNNRFLAERTGGTYSTLKVQPAELEDSGVYFCASSQDPWSGNEQFFGPGTRLTVL.

This clonotype was observed a few times. V and J are TRBV6-2 or TRBV6-3 and TRBJ2-7; TRBD1 aligns across 7 bases. This CDR3 has 16 residues. Germline CDR1 and CDR2: MNHEY and SVGEGT. The V gene end was trimmed by 5 bases and the J gene end by 0 bases; junction bases not matched to a gene: 10. The CDR3 sequence is CASSHYRDSLSYEQYV. DNA for the CDR3: TGTGCCAGCAGTCACTATCGGGACAGCCTCTCCTACGAGCAGTACGTC.

The J gene is TRBJ1-6, the V gene TRBV5-1; D call uncertain. The CDR3 has 15 residues. In germline, CDR1 is SGHRS, CDR2 YFSETQ. V lost 1 base, J lost 2 bases, and 7 bases lay in between. The CDR3 is CASSLREPYNSPLHF. DNA of the CDR3: TGCGCCAGCAGCTTGAGGGAACCCTATAATTCACCCCTCCACTTT.

This clonotype has just a few counts. The V gene is TRBV12-3 or TRBV12-4, the J gene TRBJ1-5, with D maybe TRBD1 (5 bases). V lost 6 bases to trimming and J lost 5 bases, with 11 bases between them. The CDR3 is 13 residues long. Here the CDR3 reads CASSPGDYQPQHF. CDR3 DNA sequence: TGTGCCAGCAGCCCCGGGGACTATCAGCCCCAGCATTTT.

This clonotype occurred many times. V is TRBV5-1 and J is TRBJ1-3, with D tentatively TRBD1 (5 bases). Looked up from germline, CDR1 is SGHRS and CDR2 is YFSETQ. V was trimmed by 7 bases and J by 0 bases, leaving 14 bases between them. The CDR3 is made up of 15 amino acids. The CDR3 sequence: CASSGTASSGNTIYF. In DNA, the CDR3 is TGCGCCAGCTCCGGGACGGCGAGCTCTGGAAACACCATATATTTT.

This clonotype was seen repeatedly, ten times or more. The CDR3 region has the DNA TGCAGCGCCACCGGGACAGGGGGCCTTAAAGAGACCCAGTACTTC. Its protein product is CSATGTGGLKETQYF. The chain carries TRBV20-1 and TRBJ2-5; TRBD1 matches 12 bases. Germline V lookup: CDR1 DFQATT, CDR2 SNEGSKA (reference sequence). The CDR3 covers 15 residues.

This rearrangement joins TRBV4-2 to TRBJ2-1; 8 bases align to TRBD2. CDR1 and CDR2 from the germline V gene are LGHNA and YNFKEQ. This CDR3 is 18 amino acids long. Trimming took 1 base from V and 4 from J; bases not matched to a gene: 12. The CDR3, as DNA: TGTGCCAGCAGCCAAGCGCCGGGGGGGGCGGGGGGTTACAATGAGCAGTTCTTC. Residues: CASSQAPGGAGGYNEQFF.

The chain combines TRBV7-9 with TRBJ1-2, with TRBD1 matching over 10 bases. The germline CDR1 and CDR2 sequences are SEHNR and FQNEAQ (reference sequence). With V trimmed by 3 bases and J by 6 bases, 4 bases remained unmatched. The CDR3 contains 14 residues. The CDR3 protein is CASSFLGQGDGYTF. CDR3 coding DNA: TGTGCCAGCAGCTTTCTAGGACAGGGGGATGGCTACACCTTC. The full variable domain, in which reference TRBV7-9 and TRBJ1-2 provide the parts outside the CDR3, is DTGVSQNPRHKITKRGQNVTFRCDPISEHNRLYWYRQTLGQGPEFLTYFQNEAQLEKSRLLSDRFSAERPKGSFSTLEIQRTEQGDSAMYLCASSFLGQGDGYTFGSGTRLTVV.

V usage is TRBV11-2 and J usage is TRBJ1-5; D unclear. The V gene's germline CDR1 is SGHAT and CDR2 FQNNGV. Trimming took 5 bases from V and 2 from J, leaving 13 bases between them. There are 15 residues in the CDR3. This CDR3 reads CASSVGLSGNQPQHF. CDR3 coding DNA: TGTGCCAGCAGCGTTGGGTTGAGCGGCAATCAGCCCCAGCATTTT.

This clonotype was counted a few times. The rearrangement links TRBV5-1 to TRBJ2-3, with 8 nucleotides matching TRBD1. The length of the CDR3 is 14 residues. CDR1 SGHRS and CDR2 YFSETQ come from the germline V gene. Trimming at V came to 5 bases and at J to 4 bases, leaving 6 bases not matched to a gene. The CDR3 is CASSSQGAPDTQYF. The DNA of the CDR3 is TGCGCCAGCAGTTCGCAGGGGGCCCCAGATACGCAGTATTTT.

The rearrangement links TRBV20-1 to TRBJ2-7; D might be TRBD2 (5 bases). The CDR3 is 15 amino acids. The V end lost 3 bases, the J end lost 0 bases, and 15 bases lay between the germline ends. CDR1 is DFQATT, CDR2 SNEGSKA, per germline (reference sequence). As DNA, the CDR3 is TGCAGTGCTAGTAACGGTTTCGGAGGCTCCTACGAGCAGTACGTC. Translated, it gives CSASNGFGGSYEQYV.

This rearrangement joins TRBV3-1 to TRBJ2-3; D gene unclear. This CDR3 spans 14 amino acids. Germline V gene lookup returns CDR1 LGHDT and CDR2 YNNKEL (reference sequence). Trimming took off 3 bases at V and 3 bases at J, with 10 bases between the two ends. This CDR3 reads CASSQGVTTDTQYF. CDR3 in DNA: TGTGCCAGCAGCCAGGGCGTGACAACAGATACGCAGTATTTT.

This clonotype showed up just a few times. The chain has TRBV5-1 and TRBJ2-7; D could derive from TRBD1 or TRBD2 (5 bases each). Trimming removed 0 bases at V and 6 bases at J, with 16 bases between. Germline V CDR1 and CDR2: SGHRS, YFSETQ. The CDR3 is 15 amino acids. The CDR3 is CASSLAGTGSGEQYV. The DNA of the CDR3 is TGCGCCAGCAGCTTGGCCGGGACGGGGTCTGGCGAGCAGTACGTC.

This clonotype was counted at least ten times. The rearrangement links TRBV27 to TRBJ2-3, with D tentatively TRBD1 (7 bases). Per germline, CDR1 MNHEY and CDR2 SMNVEV (reference sequence). The CDR3 contains 15 residues. Trimming took off 9 bases at V and 9 bases at J, with 25 bases between the two ends. Here the CDR3 DNA reads TGTGCCAGTCGACCAGGGGGACTGGCCGAGGAAACGCAGTATTTT. As protein: CASRPGGLAEETQYF.

V usage is TRBV25-1 and J usage is TRBJ2-5; the D gene is possibly TRBD1 (5 bases). Germline loops: CDR1 MGHDK, CDR2 SYGVNS. The CDR3 consists of 15 residues. Trimming cost V 2 bases and J 2 bases, with 12 bases left between them. The CDR3 spells CASSEIRAGQETQYF. CDR3 nucleotides: TGTGCCAGCAGTGAAATTAGGGCAGGGCAAGAGACCCAGTACTTC.

In its sample, this clonotype was seen a few times. For the CDR3, the DNA is TGCGCCAGCAGCTTGGAGGGGGGGCCCAAGCAGTTCTTC. It yields the protein CASSLEGGPKQFF. The J gene is TRBJ2-1, the V gene TRBV5-1; a weak D match, TRBD2 (7 bases). This CDR3 has 13 residues. Trimming left V 0 bases short and J 11 bases short, with 12 bases between. Germline V gene sequence: CDR1 SGHRS, CDR2 YFSETQ.

This clonotype has only a few counts. The chain links TRBV20-1 to TRBJ2-5, with TRBD2 matching 8 bases. CDR1 is DFQATT and CDR2 is SNEGSKA in the germline V gene (reference sequence). The CDR3 sequence is 14 residues long. The trim removed 1 base at V and 5 bases at J, leaving 6 bases unmatched. The CDR3 nucleotides read TGCAGTGCTAGAGTTCCAGCGGGGGACGAGACCCAGTACTTC. It specifies CSARVPAGDETQYF.

This clonotype has more than one count but fewer than ten. The V and J genes are TRBV24-1 and TRBJ2-7; 7 bases are a match to TRBD1. Looked up from germline, CDR1 is KGHDR and CDR2 is SFDVKD. V dropped 7 bases and J dropped 5; count of bases not matched to a gene: 13. There are 15 residues in the CDR3. The DNA for the CDR3 is TGTGCCACCAGCCCGAATTTTGAGGGACAGAACGAGCAGTACGTC. Amino acid sequence: CATSPNFEGQNEQYV.

This clonotype was recorded a few times. The chain carries TRBV12-3 or TRBV12-4 and TRBJ1-2; D is ambiguous. Trimming took off 3 bases at V and 3 bases at J, with 11 bases between the two ends. The CDR3 contains 14 residues. The CDR3 nucleotides are TGTGCCAGCAGTTTTTCTTACCGATACTATGGCTACACCTTC. Protein sequence: CASSFSYRYYGYTF.

V usage is TRBV5-1 and J usage is TRBJ2-2; tentatively, D is TRBD1 (6 bases). Germline V gene data show CDR1 as SGHRS and CDR2 as YFSETQ. This CDR3 has 15 residues. Trimming took off 2 bases at V and 4 bases at J, with 12 bases between the two ends. CDR3 sequence (DNA): TGCGCCAGCAGCTTACGGGACACCACCACCGGGGAGCTGTTTTTT. It is translated as CASSLRDTTTGELFF.

This rearrangement joins TRBV4-2 to TRBJ2-2, with D unclear. Per germline, CDR1 LGHNA and CDR2 YNFKEQ. The V end was cut by 0 bases, the J end by 1 base, with 6 bases between. CDR3 length equals 15 residues. The CDR3 reads CASSQDAENTGELFF. DNA of the CDR3: TGTGCCAGCAGCCAAGATGCGGAGAACACCGGGGAGCTGTTTTTT.

This clonotype was observed a handful of times. The rearrangement links TRBV2 to TRBJ2-3, with 9 bases matching TRBD1. Trimming cost V 4 bases and J 2 bases; bases outside gene matches: 4. Germline lookup yields CDR1 SNHLY and CDR2 FYNNEI. This CDR3 has 15 amino acids. CDR3 coding DNA: TGTGCCAGCAGTGGGACAGGGGCAAACACAGATACGCAGTATTTT. This gives the protein CASSGTGANTDTQYF.

There are many counts of this clonotype. V usage is TRBV20-1 and J usage is TRBJ2-1; 8 bases map to TRBD2. Germline V gene data show CDR1 as DFQATT and CDR2 as SNEGSKA (reference sequence). V trimming: 3 bases; J trimming: 6 bases; junction bases outside the gene matches: 7. The CDR3 length is 14 residues. In DNA form, the CDR3 reads TGCAGTGCTAGTAGACTAGCGAGGGGCAATGAGCAGTTCTTC. Amino acids: CSASRLARGNEQFF.

The J gene is TRBJ2-2, the V gene TRBV5-1; 9 bases agree with TRBD2. The germline CDR1 and CDR2 sequences are SGHRS and YFSETQ. Trimming removed 3 bases from V and 6 bases from J; junction bases left unmatched: 3. CDR3 length: 14 amino acids. The CDR3 DNA is TGCGCCAGCAGCTGGAGCGGGAGGTCCGGGGAGCTGTTTTTT. It codes for CASSWSGRSGELFF.